This T cell receptor (beta chain) was captured by sequencing in a study of patients and donors after allogeneic stem cell transplantation. This CDR3 is built from 19 residues. J was trimmed by 2 bases and V by 0 bases; bases with no gene match: 8. The germline V gene encodes CDR1 MGHRA and CDR2 YSYEKL. A few counts support this clonotype. MiXCR, run by TCRdb on the RT-PCR reads, gives a single entry per CDR3 protein. The sample records hundreds of thousands of distinct CDR3 sequences, 16% being singletons. J is TRBJ2-5 and V is TRBV4-1; 14 bases are a match to TRBD2. The sequencing input was blood, either unsorted or a sorted T cell fraction (not recorded which). The clonotype was recovered from a human donor who was either an allogeneic HSCT recipient or a stem cell or donor lymphocyte infusion donor (not recorded which). It is not recorded whose cells these are; they may come from a transplant donor. In nucleotides, the CDR3 is TGCGCCAGCAGCCAAGATGGAGAGGGACTAGCGGGAGTTCAAGAGACCCAGTACTTC. Amino acids: CASSQDGEGLAGVQETQYF.